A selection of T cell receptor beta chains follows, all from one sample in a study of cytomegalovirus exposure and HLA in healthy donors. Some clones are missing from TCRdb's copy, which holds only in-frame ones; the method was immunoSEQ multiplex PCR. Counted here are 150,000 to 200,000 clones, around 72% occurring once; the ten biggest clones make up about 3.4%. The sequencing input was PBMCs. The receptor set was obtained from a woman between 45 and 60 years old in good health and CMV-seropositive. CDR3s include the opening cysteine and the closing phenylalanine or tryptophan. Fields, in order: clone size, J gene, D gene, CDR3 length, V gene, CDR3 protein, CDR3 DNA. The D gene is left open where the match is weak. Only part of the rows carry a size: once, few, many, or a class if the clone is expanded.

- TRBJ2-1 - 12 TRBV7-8 CASSLPGGEQFF TGTGCCAGCAGCCTCCCCGGTGGTGAGCAGTTCTTC
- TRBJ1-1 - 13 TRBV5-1 CASSLEEFTEAFF TGCGCCAGCAGCTTGGAGGAGTTCACTGAAGCTTTCTTT
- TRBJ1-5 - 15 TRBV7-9 CASSLREHSNQPQHF TGTGCCAGCAGCTTAAGGGAGCACAGCAATCAGCCCCAGCATTTT
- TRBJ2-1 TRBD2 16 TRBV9 CASSVGERENYNEQFF TGTGCCAGCAGCGTAGGAGAGCGGGAGAACTACAATGAGCAGTTCTTC
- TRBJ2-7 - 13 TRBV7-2 CASSLIPAYEQYF TGTGCCAGCAGCTTAATCCCCGCCTACGAGCAGTACTTC
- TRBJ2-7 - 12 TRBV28 CASSLTGWEQYF TGTGCCAGCAGTTTAACAGGGTGGGAGCAGTACTTC
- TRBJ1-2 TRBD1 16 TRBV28 CASHGAQGGIDYGYTF TGTGCCAGTCACGGGGCACAGGGGGGGATCGACTATGGCTACACCTTC
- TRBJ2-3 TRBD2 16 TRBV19 CASSSFKRDVADTQYF TGTGCCAGTAGTTCGTTTAAGCGGGATGTAGCAGATACGCAGTATTTT
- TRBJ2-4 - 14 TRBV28 CASSSSGAKNIQYF TGTGCCAGCAGTTCCAGCGGAGCCAAAAACATTCAGTACTTC
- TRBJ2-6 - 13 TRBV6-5 CASYRPGANGLTF TGTGCCAGCTACCGGCCTGGGGCCAACGGCCTGACTTTC
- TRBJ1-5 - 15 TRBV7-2 CASSLDPGGNQPQHF TGTGCCAGCAGCTTAGATCCAGGGGGCAATCAGCCCCAGCATTTT
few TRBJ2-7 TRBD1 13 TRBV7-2 CASSSGQGNEQYF TGTGCCAGCAGCTCGGGACAGGGGAACGAGCAGTACTTC
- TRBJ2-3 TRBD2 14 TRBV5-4 CASRTSGSTDTQYF TGTGCCAGCAGGACTAGCGGGAGCACAGATACGCAGTATTTT